This T cell receptor (beta chain) emerged from a study of CD8 T cells in ankylosing spondylitis. TCRdb itself ran the 5' RACE reads through MiXCR, one entry per CDR3 protein. The sample has about 270,000 distinct CDR3 sequences; roughly 32% are singletons. The CDR3 loop spans 14 amino acids. Trimming stripped 3 bases from V and 8 bases from J, with 16 bases between. The clonotype was recovered from a male donor with ankylosing spondylitis or in good health (not recorded which). The sample taken for sequencing was blood, either unsorted or a sorted T cell fraction (not recorded which). The chain recombines TRBV12-3 or TRBV12-4 with TRBJ1-2, with a weak D call TRBD1 (5 bases). The CDR3: CASSFSGGGGGYTF. As DNA, the CDR3 is TGTGCCAGCAGTTTTAGTGGGGGAGGAGGAGGCTACACCTTC.